This T cell receptor (beta chain) came from a study of shared clonotypes between healthy human individuals. Per the original data handling: Without quality scores, immunoSEQ junctional reads could not be filtered like full-length reads. Assay used: immunoSEQ multiplex PCR; TCRdb lists only in-frame clones, some missing. V, J and clone size are those of that table, while D and trimming were read from the DNA. The data contain roughly 2,500,000 clones, 93% of them singletons. V was cut by 6 bases and J by 5 bases, with 11 bases left in between. The CDR3 covers 13 residues. CDR1 and CDR2 from the germline V gene are MRHNA and SNTAGT. General study points: The study drew on few donors, limiting represented genetic and exposure-history diversity. Larger richness was generally estimated for naive than memory subsets.

This clone was detected once. Its antigen remains unidentified. The sequenced material came from naive CD4+ T cells from PBMCs. Subset meaning: CD45RA+ positively selected. V is TRBV6-4 and J is TRBJ1-5; tentative D call: TRBD1 (5 bases). This TCR was sampled from a man aged 18 to 29 in good health. Some clones in this sample may be carry-over from other donors' samples. CDR3 residues: CASSRDPDQPQHF. CDR3 sequence (DNA): TGTGCCAGCAGCCGGGACCCAGATCAGCCCCAGCATTTT.